The TCR beta chain under discussion was sequenced for a study of cytomegalovirus exposure and HLA in healthy donors. Findings and limits, study-wide: High specificity and sensitivity for cytomegalovirus status were reported for the classifier.

The V gene end was trimmed by 5 bases and the J gene end by 3 bases; junction bases not matched to a gene: 4. CDR1 and CDR2 (germline): MNHNS, SASEGT. The CDR3 length is 15 residues. Concerning this clone: Its antigen is unidentified.

Profiling relied on immunoSEQ multiplex PCR, and the TCRdb table lists in-frame clones only, not all of them. The repertoire holds 100,000 to 150,000 clones, with around 90% as singletons. The sequenced sample was PBMCs. The receptor was derived from a woman aged 18-35 years in good health and CMV-seronegative. This chain joins TRBV6-1 and TRBJ2-2; 9 nucleotides agree with TRBD2. The CDR3 DNA reads as TGTGCCAGCAGTCTGGTAGCGGGAGACACCGGGGAGCTGTTTTTT. It yields the protein CASSLVAGDTGELFF.